Below, 25 T cell receptor beta chains from the same sample are listed, as sequenced in a study of blood T cell repertoires in COVID-19. Some clones are missing from TCRdb's copy, which holds only in-frame ones; the method was immunoSEQ multiplex PCR. Of approximately 160,000 clones listed, over 90% are singletons. The sequencing sample was made of peripheral blood. The receptors originated from a woman in her sixties or seventies with COVID-19, enrolled during active disease.

The rearrangement joins TRBV10-3 to TRBJ2-2; 8 bases are a match to TRBD1. Germline V CDR1 and CDR2: ENHRY, SYGVKD. The CDR3 is made up of 17 amino acids. J gave up 6 bases and V 4 bases, and 13 bases lay outside the gene matches. CDR3 in amino acids: CAISGNDRGSLPGELFF. The CDR3 nucleotides read TGTGCCATCAGTGGAAATGACAGGGGAAGTTTACCCGGGGAGCTGTTTTTT.

This chain connects TRBV10-2 to TRBJ2-2; possible D gene TRBD1, 7 bases. The CDR3 is 14 residues long. Germline CDR1 is WSHSY and CDR2 is SAAADI. V lost 7 bases, J lost 4 bases, and 13 bases lay in between. The CDR3 region is CASTGQGGTGELFF. As DNA, the CDR3 is TGCGCCAGCACAGGCCAGGGGGGCACCGGGGAGCTGTTTTTT.

This chain uses TRBV27 with TRBJ1-5; tentative D call: TRBD1 (5 bases). The V gene's germline CDR1 is MNHEY and CDR2 SMNVEV (reference sequence). The CDR3 totals 17 residues. V gave up 8 bases and J gave up 1 base, with 21 bases separating them. The chain's CDR3 is CASGPQVGGLSNQPQHF. As DNA, the CDR3 is TGTGCCAGCGGGCCCCAGGTGGGGGGTCTAAGCAATCAGCCCCAGCATTTT.

CDR3 protein: CASSIGQGVGWTEAFF. DNA for the CDR3: TGTGCCAGTAGTATTGGACAGGGGGTGGGGTGGACTGAAGCTTTCTTT. The chain is built from TRBV19 and TRBJ1-1, with 10 bases identical to TRBD1. With 3 bases clipped from V and 5 bases from J, the junction kept 9 bases outside the gene matches. CDR3 length: 16 amino acids. The germline CDR1 and CDR2 sequences are LNHDA and SQIVND (reference sequence).

The chain is built from TRBV27 and TRBJ1-5; 10 positions match TRBD1. This CDR3 is 15 amino acids long. CDR1 and CDR2 from the germline V gene are MNHEY and SMNVEV (reference sequence). With 6 bases clipped from V and 3 bases from J, the junction kept 5 bases outside the gene matches. The CDR3 protein is CASRAGTGDNQPQHF. The DNA for the CDR3 is TGTGCCAGCAGAGCCGGGACAGGGGACAATCAGCCCCAGCATTTT.

The chain recombines TRBV3-1 (or the pseudogene TRBV3-2) with TRBJ2-1, with D possibly matching TRBD2 (6 bases). The germline V and J ends were trimmed by 4 bases and 0 bases, with 16 bases remaining between them. This CDR3 spans 17 amino acids. The germline gives CDR1 LGHDT, CDR2 YNNKEL (reference sequence). CDR3 region: CASSPSTSRYSYNEQFF. The CDR3 region has the DNA TGTGCCAGCAGCCCATCAACTAGCCGATACTCCTACAATGAGCAGTTCTTC.

The rearrangement uses TRBV5-5 and TRBJ1-4; D not certain. The CDR3 sequence is 14 residues long. CDR1 and CDR2 (germline): SGHKS, YYEKEE (reference sequence). V shed 1 base and J shed 5 bases, with 9 bases lying between them. Here the CDR3 reads CASSLSGRNEKLFF. In DNA form, the CDR3 reads TGTGCCAGCAGCTTGTCGGGGAGGAATGAAAAACTGTTTTTT. The full variable domain, rest sourced from reference TRBV5-5 and TRBJ1-4, is DAGVTQSPTHLIKTRGQQVTLRCSPISGHKSVSWYQQVLGQGPQFIFQYYEKEERGRGNFPDRFSARQFPNYSSELNVNALLLGDSALYLCASSLSGRNEKLFFGSGTQLSVL.

This clone was found a few times. The chain combines TRBV19 with TRBJ1-2, with a possible D match to TRBD1 (5 bases). The CDR3 consists of 14 residues. With 3 bases removed from V and 0 bases from J, the gap between germline ends came to 8 bases. Germline V gene sequence: CDR1 LNHDA, CDR2 SQIVND (reference sequence). The chain's CDR3 is CASSMQTANYGYTF. CDR3 bases: TGTGCCAGTAGTATGCAGACAGCTAACTATGGCTACACCTTC. Using reference TRBV19 and TRBJ1-2 for the parts outside the CDR3, the full variable domain is DGGITQSPKYLFRKEGQNVTLSCEQNLNHDAMYWYRQDPGQGLRLIYYSQIVNDFQKGDIAEGYSVSREKKESFPLTVTSAQKNPTAFYLCASSMQTANYGYTFGSGTRLTVV.

The chain recombines TRBV4-3 with TRBJ2-7; unclear D gene. Germline V CDR1 and CDR2: LGHNA, YSLEER. V dropped 0 bases and J dropped 0 bases, with 9 bases sitting between them. The CDR3 runs to 15 residues. This chain's CDR3 is CASSQEASGSYEQYF. The CDR3 DNA reads TGCGCCAGCAGCCAAGAGGCTTCGGGCTCCTACGAGCAGTACTTC.

The CDR3 region is CASSETGTGASPLHF. CDR3 nucleotide sequence: TGTGCCAGCAGCGAGACCGGGACAGGGGCTTCACCCCTCCACTTT. This chain links TRBV2 with TRBJ1-6; 10 positions match TRBD1. The CDR3 loop spans 15 amino acids. Germline V lookup: CDR1 SNHLY, CDR2 FYNNEI. V gave up 6 bases and J gave up 9 bases; unmatched junction bases: 8.

The chain uses TRBV27 and TRBJ2-7; a weak D match, TRBD1 (6 bases). V lost 7 bases and J 4 bases, leaving 11 bases between the germline ends. This CDR3 has 12 amino acids. Germline V lookup: CDR1 MNHEY, CDR2 SMNVEV (reference sequence). CDR3 protein: CASIGQGYEQYF. For the CDR3, the DNA is TGTGCCAGCATAGGTCAGGGGTACGAGCAGTACTTC.

This sequence joins TRBV4-1 and TRBJ2-7; 8 nucleotides align to TRBD1. The CDR3 runs to 15 residues. The V gene end was trimmed by 2 bases and the J gene end by 4 bases; junction bases not matched to a gene: 7. Germline CDR1 MGHRA, CDR2 YSYEKL. The DNA for the CDR3 is TGCGCCAGCAGCCAATACGCAGGGGGCTATTACGAGCAGTACTTC. It encodes CASSQYAGGYYEQYF.

The V call is TRBV4-2, the J call TRBJ1-2, with 7 bases that match TRBD1. CDR1 and CDR2 from the germline V gene are LGHNA and YNFKEQ. V was pared by 0 bases and J by 5 bases, with 6 bases of the junction left unmatched. The length of the CDR3 is 15 residues. The CDR3: CASSQDYKTGYGYTF. In nucleotides, the CDR3 is TGTGCCAGCAGCCAAGATTATAAGACAGGGTATGGCTACACCTTC.

The genes are TRBV7-6 and TRBJ1-2, with 8 bases identical to TRBD1. The CDR3 runs to 15 residues. With 4 bases clipped from V and 4 bases from J, the junction kept 8 bases outside the gene matches. The germline V gene has CDR1 SGHVS and CDR2 FNYEAQ. The CDR3 protein is CASSYAGTGLYGYTF. Written as DNA, the CDR3 is TGTGCCAGCAGCTACGCAGGGACAGGCCTCTATGGCTACACCTTC.

The chain links TRBV5-1 to TRBJ2-5; D is perhaps TRBD1 (7 bases). CDR3 length: 17 residues. Germline assignment: CDR1 SGHRS and CDR2 YFSETQ. Trimming removed 0 bases at V and 5 bases at J, with 20 bases between. The CDR3 nucleotides read TGCGCCAGCAGCTTGGTGACAGGGAGGAATGATAGGGAGACCCAGTACTTC. Protein sequence: CASSLVTGRNDRETQYF.

This chain links TRBV18 with TRBJ2-2, with 9 bases fitting TRBD1. The V gene end was trimmed by 9 bases and the J gene end by 5 bases; junction bases not matched to a gene: 10. This CDR3 spans 15 amino acids. Looked up from germline, CDR1 is KGHSH and CDR2 is LQKENI. In DNA form, the CDR3 reads TGTGCCAGTACCTCGGGACAGGGTGATACCGGGGAGCTGTTTTTT. Translated: CASTSGQGDTGELFF.

V gene TRBV6-5 combines with J gene TRBJ1-6; TRBD1 matches at 8 bases. CDR1 MNHEY and CDR2 SVGAGI come from the germline V gene. The CDR3 sequence is 15 residues long. V was pared by 5 bases and J by 10 bases, with 10 bases of the junction left unmatched. This CDR3 reads CASSRGGQGASPLHF. The CDR3 nucleotides are TGTGCCAGCAGTCGGGGAGGACAGGGTGCGTCACCCCTCCACTTT.

J is TRBJ2-3 and V is TRBV6-4, with a possible D match to TRBD2 (7 bases). In germline, CDR1 is MRHNA, CDR2 SNTAGT. This CDR3 spans 14 amino acids. Between the trimmed V and J ends, which lost 7 bases and 2 bases, there was a span of 13 bases. CDR3 sequence reads: CASKGGPNTDTQYF. The CDR3 DNA reads as TGTGCCAGCAAGGGGGGGCCCAACACAGATACGCAGTATTTT.

This chain links TRBV25-1 with TRBJ2-7; 10 nucleotides line up with TRBD1. The germline V gene encodes CDR1 MGHDK and CDR2 SYGVNS. Losses at the gene ends were 0 bases for V and 5 bases for J; bases not matched to a gene: 4. This CDR3 contains 15 residues. CDR3 loop: CASSEYSGTGDEQYF. The CDR3 nucleotides are TGTGCCAGCAGTGAATACTCCGGGACAGGGGACGAGCAGTACTTC.

The chain is built from TRBV10-3 and TRBJ1-2; no definite D call. Germline loops: CDR1 ENHRY, CDR2 SYGVKD. V dropped 0 bases and J dropped 2 bases, with 10 bases sitting between them. This CDR3 has 15 amino acids. The CDR3 here is CAISESGVSNYGYTF. The CDR3 DNA reads TGTGCCATCAGTGAGTCTGGAGTTTCCAACTATGGCTACACCTTC.

The CDR3 region is CASSFGGDTEAFF. CDR3 DNA sequence: TGTGCCAGCAGTTTCGGGGGGGACACTGAAGCTTTCTTT. The V gene is TRBV12-3 or TRBV12-4, the J gene TRBJ1-1, with D maybe TRBD1 (5 bases). Trimming took 3 bases from V and 3 from J, leaving 8 bases between them. The CDR3 is made up of 13 amino acids.

V is TRBV10-3 and J is TRBJ1-1; TRBD1 matches at 7 bases. Germline V gene sequence: CDR1 ENHRY, CDR2 SYGVKD. J gave up 4 bases and V 10 bases, and 12 bases lay outside the gene matches. The CDR3 sequence is 14 residues long. The CDR3: CATRMGQGGTEAFF. The CDR3 nucleotides are TGTGCCACAAGGATGGGGCAGGGGGGCACTGAAGCTTTCTTT.

The gene calls are TRBV7-6 and TRBJ2-6, with TRBD2 matching 7 bases. This CDR3 is built from 17 residues. V dropped 5 bases and J dropped 2; count of bases not matched to a gene: 9. The germline gives CDR1 SGHVS, CDR2 FNYEAQ. In DNA form, the CDR3 reads TGTGCCAGCAGCGAAAGGTTGGGGGGGGCTGGGGCCAACGTCCTGACTTTC. It specifies CASSERLGGAGANVLTF.

The chain combines TRBV3-1 (or the pseudogene TRBV3-2) with TRBJ1-1; D possibly corresponds to TRBD1 (6 bases). Trimming removed 6 bases at V and 7 bases at J, with 24 bases between. Germline V lookup: CDR1 LGHDT, CDR2 YNNKEL (reference sequence). This CDR3 contains 16 residues. Here the CDR3 reads CASSLTGGQGPVEAFF. DNA of the CDR3: TGTGCCAGCAGTCTAACGGGGGGGCAGGGGCCTGTTGAAGCTTTCTTT.

The gene calls are TRBV6-5 and TRBJ1-1; D may be TRBD1 (6 bases). Germline V CDR1 and CDR2: MNHEY, SVGAGI. V was pared by 5 bases and J by 4 bases, with 11 bases between. The CDR3 is 13 amino acids. The CDR3 region is CASSHRVSTEAFF. The DNA of the CDR3 is TGTGCCAGCAGTCACAGGGTAAGCACTGAAGCTTTCTTT.